What follows are 2 T cell receptor beta chains derived from one specimen sequenced in a study of blood T cells in healthy people across ages. The use of a sample-barcoded 5' primer and a J-beta primer mix characterized a second PCR of roughly 6 to 11 cycles. TCRdb used MiXCR to reprocess the 5' RACE reads, holding one entry per CDR3 protein. The top ten hold around a sixth of the sample, which has around 670,000 distinct CDR3 sequences, roughly 31% seen once. The specimen sequenced was blood. These receptors originate from a woman of 80 years or more in good health.

The chain uses TRBV30 and TRBJ2-4; no definite D call. The V end was cut by 2 bases, the J end by 7 bases, with 6 bases between. CDR1 is GTSNPN, CDR2 SVGIG, per germline (reference sequence). The CDR3 consists of 11 residues. The CDR3 DNA reads as TGTGCCTGGAGTCGCGATAACATTCAGTACTTC. Protein product: CAWSRDNIQYF. The variable domain in full, with the rest retrieved from reference TRBV30 and TRBJ2-4, is SQTIHQWPATLVQPVGSPLSLECTVEGTSNPNLYWYRQAAGRGLQLLFYSVGIGQISSEVPQNLSASRPQDRQFILSSKKLLLSDSGFYLCAWSRDNIQYFGAGTRLSVL.

V usage is TRBV28 and J usage is TRBJ1-5; maybe TRBD1 (5 bases). The germline V gene encodes CDR1 MDHEN and CDR2 SYDVKM. Trimming removed 6 bases at V and 7 bases at J, with 16 bases between. The CDR3 spans 14 residues. CDR3 sequence: CASSSVSGEQPQHF. CDR3 DNA: TGTGCCAGCAGCTCCGTCTCGGGGGAGCAGCCCCAGCATTTT.